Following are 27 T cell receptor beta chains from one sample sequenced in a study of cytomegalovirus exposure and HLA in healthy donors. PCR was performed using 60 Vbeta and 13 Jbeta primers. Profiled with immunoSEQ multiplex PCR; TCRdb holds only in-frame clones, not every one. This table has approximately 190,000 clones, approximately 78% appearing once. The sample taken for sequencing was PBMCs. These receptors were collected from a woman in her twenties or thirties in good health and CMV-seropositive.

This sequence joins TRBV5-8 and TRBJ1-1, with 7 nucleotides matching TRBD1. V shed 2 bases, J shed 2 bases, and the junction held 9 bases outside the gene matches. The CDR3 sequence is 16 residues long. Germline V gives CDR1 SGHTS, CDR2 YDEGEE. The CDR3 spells CASSFVADRFNTEAFF. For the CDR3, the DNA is TGTGCCAGCAGCTTCGTGGCGGACAGGTTTAACACTGAAGCTTTCTTT.

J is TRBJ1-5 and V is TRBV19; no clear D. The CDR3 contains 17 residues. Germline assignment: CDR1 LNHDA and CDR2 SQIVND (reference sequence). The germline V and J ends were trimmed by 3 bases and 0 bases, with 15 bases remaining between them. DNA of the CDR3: TGTGCCAGTAGTATCAACCGACGGGTGAATAGCAATCAGCCCCAGCATTTT. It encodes CASSINRRVNSNQPQHF.

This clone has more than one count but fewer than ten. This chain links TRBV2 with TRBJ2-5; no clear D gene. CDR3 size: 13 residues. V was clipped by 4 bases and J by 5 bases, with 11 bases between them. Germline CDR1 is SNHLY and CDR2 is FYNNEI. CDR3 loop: CASSGSVRETQYF. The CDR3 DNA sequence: TGTGCCAGCAGTGGGTCTGTGAGGGAGACCCAGTACTTC.

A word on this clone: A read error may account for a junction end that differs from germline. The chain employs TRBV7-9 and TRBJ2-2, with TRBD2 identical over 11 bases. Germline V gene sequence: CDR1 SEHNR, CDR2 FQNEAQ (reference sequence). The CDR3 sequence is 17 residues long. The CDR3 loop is CSSSPLLAGGDTGELFF. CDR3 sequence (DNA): TGTTCCAGCAGCCCCCTCCTAGCGGGGGGCGACACCGGGGAGCTGTTTTTT.

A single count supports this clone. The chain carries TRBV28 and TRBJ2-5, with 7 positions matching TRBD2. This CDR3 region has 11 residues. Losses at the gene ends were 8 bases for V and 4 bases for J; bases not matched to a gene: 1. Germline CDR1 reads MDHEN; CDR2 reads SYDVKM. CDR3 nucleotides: TGTGCCAGCGGCGGGGGAGAGACCCAGTACTTC. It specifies CASGGGETQYF.

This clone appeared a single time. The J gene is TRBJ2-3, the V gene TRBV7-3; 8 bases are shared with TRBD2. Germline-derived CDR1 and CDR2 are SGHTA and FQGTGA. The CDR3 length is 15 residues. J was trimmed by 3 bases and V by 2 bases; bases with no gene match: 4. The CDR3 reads CASSLSGGRTDTQYF. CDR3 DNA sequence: TGTGCCAGCAGCTTATCGGGGGGGAGAACAGATACGCAGTATTTT. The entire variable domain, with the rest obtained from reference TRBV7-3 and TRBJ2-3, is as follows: GAGVSQTPSNKVTEKGKYVELRCDPISGHTALYWYRQSLGQGPEFLIYFQGTGAADDSGLPNDRFFAVRPEGSVSTLKIQRTERGDSAVYLCASSLSGGRTDTQYFGPGTRLTVL.

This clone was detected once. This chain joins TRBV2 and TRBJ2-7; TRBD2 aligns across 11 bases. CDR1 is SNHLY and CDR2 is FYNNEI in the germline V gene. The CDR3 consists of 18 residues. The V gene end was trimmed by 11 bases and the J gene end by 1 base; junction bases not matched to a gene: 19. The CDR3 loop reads CAGTQSLLAGGRSYEQYF. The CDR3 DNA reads TGTGCCGGCACCCAGAGTTTGCTAGCGGGAGGTAGGTCCTACGAGCAGTACTTC.

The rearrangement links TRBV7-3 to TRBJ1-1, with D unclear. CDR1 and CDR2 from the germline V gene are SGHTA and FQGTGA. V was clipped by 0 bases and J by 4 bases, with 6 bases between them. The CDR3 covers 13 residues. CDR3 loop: CASSLTPFTEAFF. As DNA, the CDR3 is TGTGCCAGCAGCTTAACCCCCTTCACTGAAGCTTTCTTT.

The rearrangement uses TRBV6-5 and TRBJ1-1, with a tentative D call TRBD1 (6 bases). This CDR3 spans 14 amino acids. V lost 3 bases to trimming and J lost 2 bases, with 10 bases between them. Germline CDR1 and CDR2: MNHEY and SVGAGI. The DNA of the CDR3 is TGTGCCAGCAGTTATTCAGGGGATAACACTGAAGCTTTCTTT. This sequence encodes CASSYSGDNTEAFF.

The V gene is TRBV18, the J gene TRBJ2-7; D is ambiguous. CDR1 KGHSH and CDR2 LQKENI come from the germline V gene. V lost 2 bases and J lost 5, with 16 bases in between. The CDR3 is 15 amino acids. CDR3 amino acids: CASSPSVEAKDEQYF. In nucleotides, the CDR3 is TGTGCCAGCTCACCAAGTGTCGAGGCCAAAGACGAGCAGTACTTC.

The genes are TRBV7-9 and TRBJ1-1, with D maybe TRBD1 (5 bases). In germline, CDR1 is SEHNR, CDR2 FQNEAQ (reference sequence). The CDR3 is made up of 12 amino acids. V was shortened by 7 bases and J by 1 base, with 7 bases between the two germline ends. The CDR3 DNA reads TGTGCCAGCAATACAGGGAACACTGAAGCTTTCTTT. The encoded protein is CASNTGNTEAFF.

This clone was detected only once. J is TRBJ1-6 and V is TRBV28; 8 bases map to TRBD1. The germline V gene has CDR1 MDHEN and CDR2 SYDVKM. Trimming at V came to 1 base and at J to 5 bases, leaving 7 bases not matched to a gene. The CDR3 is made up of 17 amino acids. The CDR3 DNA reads TGTGCCAGCAGTTTATTTTTAGGGACAGGAAATAATTCACCCCTCCACTTT. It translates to CASSLFLGTGNNSPLHF. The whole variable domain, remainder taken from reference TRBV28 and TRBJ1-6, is DVKVTQSSRYLVKRTGEKVFLECVQDMDHENMFWYRQDPGLGLRLIYFSYDVKMKEKGDIPEGYSVSREKKERFSLILESASTNQTSMYLCASSLFLGTGNNSPLHFGNGTRLTVT.

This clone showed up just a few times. CDR3 sequence (DNA): TGTGCCTGGAACAGGGTGAACTATGGCTACACCTTC. Translating it yields CAWNRVNYGYTF. The chain combines TRBV30 with TRBJ1-2; D might be TRBD1 (6 bases). Trimming removed 4 bases from V and 2 bases from J, with 8 bases in between. The CDR3 has 12 residues. The germline V gene encodes CDR1 GTSNPN and CDR2 SVGIG (reference sequence).

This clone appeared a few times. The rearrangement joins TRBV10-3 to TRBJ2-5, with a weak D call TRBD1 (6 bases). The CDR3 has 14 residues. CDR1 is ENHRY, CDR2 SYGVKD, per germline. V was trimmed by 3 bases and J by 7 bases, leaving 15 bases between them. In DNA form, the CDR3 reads TGTGCCATCAGTGAAGACAGGCTAAGTGGGACCCAGTACTTC. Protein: CAISEDRLSGTQYF.

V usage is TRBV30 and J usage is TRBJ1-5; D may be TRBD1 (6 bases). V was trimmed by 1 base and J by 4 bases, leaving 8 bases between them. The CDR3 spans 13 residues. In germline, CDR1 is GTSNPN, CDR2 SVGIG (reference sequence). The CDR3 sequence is CAWSETGNQPQHF. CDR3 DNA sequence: TGTGCCTGGAGTGAAACAGGGAATCAGCCCCAGCATTTT.

The CDR3 sequence: CASSVREGYGYTF. Written as DNA, the CDR3 is TGTGCCAGCAGTGTCAGGGAGGGCTATGGCTACACCTTC. V usage is TRBV6-5 and J usage is TRBJ1-2; TRBD1 is a possible D gene (5 bases). The V end was cut by 5 bases, the J end by 4 bases, with 11 bases between. Germline-derived CDR1 and CDR2 are MNHEY and SVGAGI. CDR3 size: 13 residues.

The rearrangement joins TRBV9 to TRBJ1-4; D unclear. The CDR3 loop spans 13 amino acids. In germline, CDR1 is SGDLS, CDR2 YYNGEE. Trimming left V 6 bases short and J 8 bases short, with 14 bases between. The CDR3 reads CASNSGFGEKLFF. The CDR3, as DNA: TGTGCCAGCAATTCCGGGTTTGGGGAAAAACTGTTTTTT.

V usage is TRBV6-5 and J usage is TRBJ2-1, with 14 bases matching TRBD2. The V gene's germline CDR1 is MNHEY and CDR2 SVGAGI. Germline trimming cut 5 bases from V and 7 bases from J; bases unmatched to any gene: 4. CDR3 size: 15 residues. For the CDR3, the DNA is TGTGCCAGCAGTCTTGGGACTAGCGGGAGAAATGAGCAGTTCTTC. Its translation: CASSLGTSGRNEQFF.

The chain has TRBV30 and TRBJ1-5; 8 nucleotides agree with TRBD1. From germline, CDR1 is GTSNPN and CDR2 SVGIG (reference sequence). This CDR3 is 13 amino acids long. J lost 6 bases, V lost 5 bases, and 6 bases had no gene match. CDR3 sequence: CAWSQGAIQPQHF. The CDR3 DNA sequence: TGTGCCTGGTCTCAGGGGGCGATTCAGCCCCAGCATTTT.

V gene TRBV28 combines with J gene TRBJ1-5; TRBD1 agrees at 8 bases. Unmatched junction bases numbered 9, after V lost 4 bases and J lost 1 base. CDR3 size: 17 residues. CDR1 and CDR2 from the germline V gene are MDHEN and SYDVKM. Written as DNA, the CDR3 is TGTGCCAGCAGTTCTGGACAGGGACAACCCAGCAATCAGCCCCAGCATTTT. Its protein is CASSSGQGQPSNQPQHF.

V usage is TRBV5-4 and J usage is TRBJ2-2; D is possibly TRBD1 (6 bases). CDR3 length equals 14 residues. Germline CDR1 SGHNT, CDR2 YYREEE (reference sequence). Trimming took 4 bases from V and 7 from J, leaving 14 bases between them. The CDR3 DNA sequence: TGTGCCAGCAGCCACGAGCCAGGGGACGGGGAGCTGTTTTTT. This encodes CASSHEPGDGELFF.

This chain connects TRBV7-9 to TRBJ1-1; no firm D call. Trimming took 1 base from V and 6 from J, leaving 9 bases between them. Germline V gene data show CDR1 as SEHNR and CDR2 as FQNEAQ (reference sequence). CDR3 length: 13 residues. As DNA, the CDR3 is TGTGCCAGCAGCTTAGAACTCTCGGCTGAAGCTTTCTTT. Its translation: CASSLELSAEAFF.

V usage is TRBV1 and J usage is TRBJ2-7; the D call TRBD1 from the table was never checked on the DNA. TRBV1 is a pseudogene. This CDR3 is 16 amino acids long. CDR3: CTSSQRGLPLDYEQYF. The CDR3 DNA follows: TGCACCAGCAGCCAGAGGGGGCTCCCTCTTGACTACGAGCAGTACTTC.

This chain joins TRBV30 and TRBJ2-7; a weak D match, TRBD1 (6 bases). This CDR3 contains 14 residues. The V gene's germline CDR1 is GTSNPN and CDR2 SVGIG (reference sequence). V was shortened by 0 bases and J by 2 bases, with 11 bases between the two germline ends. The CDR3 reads CAWSVQGGAYEQYF. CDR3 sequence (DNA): TGTGCCTGGAGTGTACAAGGGGGAGCCTACGAGCAGTACTTC.

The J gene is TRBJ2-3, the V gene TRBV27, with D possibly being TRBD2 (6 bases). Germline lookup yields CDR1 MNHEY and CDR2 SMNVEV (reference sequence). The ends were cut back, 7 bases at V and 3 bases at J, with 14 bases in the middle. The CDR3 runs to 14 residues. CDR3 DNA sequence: TGTGCCAGCACGCCCCAACTAGCAACAGATACGCAGTATTTT. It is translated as CASTPQLATDTQYF.

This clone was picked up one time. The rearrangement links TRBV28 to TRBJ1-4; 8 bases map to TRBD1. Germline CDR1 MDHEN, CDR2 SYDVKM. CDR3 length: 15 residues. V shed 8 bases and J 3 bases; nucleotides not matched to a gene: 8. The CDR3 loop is CASRWDRRPNEKLFF. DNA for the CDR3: TGTGCCAGCCGGTGGGACAGGAGACCTAATGAAAAACTGTTTTTT.

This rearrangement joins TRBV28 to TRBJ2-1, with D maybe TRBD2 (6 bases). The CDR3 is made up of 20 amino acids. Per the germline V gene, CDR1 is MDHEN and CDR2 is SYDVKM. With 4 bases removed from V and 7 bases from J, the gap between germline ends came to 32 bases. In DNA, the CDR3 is TGTGCCAGCAGTTCCCCGGAACAGAGGGAGGACCACAAAGGGTATAATGAGCAGTTCTTC. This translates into CASSSPEQREDHKGYNEQFF.